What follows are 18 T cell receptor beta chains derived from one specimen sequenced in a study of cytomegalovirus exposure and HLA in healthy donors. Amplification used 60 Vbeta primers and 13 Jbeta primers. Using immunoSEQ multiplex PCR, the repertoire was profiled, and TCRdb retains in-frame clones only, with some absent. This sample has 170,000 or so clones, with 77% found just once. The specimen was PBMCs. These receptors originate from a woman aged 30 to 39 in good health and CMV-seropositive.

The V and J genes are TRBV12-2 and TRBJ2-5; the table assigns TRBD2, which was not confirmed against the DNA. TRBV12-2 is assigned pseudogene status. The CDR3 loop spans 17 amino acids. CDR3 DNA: TGTGCAAGTCGCTCCGAAGGTAGTAGCGGGAGTACGGAGACCCAGTACTTC. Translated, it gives CASRSEGSSGSTETQYF.

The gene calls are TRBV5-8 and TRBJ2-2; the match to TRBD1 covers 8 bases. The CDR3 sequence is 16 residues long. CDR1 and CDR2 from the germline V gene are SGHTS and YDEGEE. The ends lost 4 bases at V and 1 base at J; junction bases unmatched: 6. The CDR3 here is CASSASGGLNTGELFF. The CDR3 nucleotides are TGTGCCAGCAGCGCATCAGGGGGCCTGAACACCGGGGAGCTGTTTTTT. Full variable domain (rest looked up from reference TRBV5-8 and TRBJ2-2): EAGVTQSPTHLIKTRGQQATLRCSPISGHTSVYWYQQALGLGLQFLLWYDEGEERNRGNFPPRFSGRQFPNYSSELNVNALELEDSALYLCASSASGGLNTGELFFGEGSRLTVL.

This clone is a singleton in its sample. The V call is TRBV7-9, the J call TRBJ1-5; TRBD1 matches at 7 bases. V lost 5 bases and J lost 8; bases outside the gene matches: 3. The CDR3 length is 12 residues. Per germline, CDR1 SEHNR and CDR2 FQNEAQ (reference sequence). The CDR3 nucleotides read TGTGCCAGCAGCACAGGGGTTGAGCCCCAGCATTTT. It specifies CASSTGVEPQHF. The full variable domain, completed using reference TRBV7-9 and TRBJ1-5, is DTGVSQNPRHKITKRGQNVTFRCDPISEHNRLYWYRQTLGQGPEFLTYFQNEAQLEKSRLLSDRFSAERPKGSFSTLEIQRTEQGDSAMYLCASSTGVEPQHFGDGTRLSIL.

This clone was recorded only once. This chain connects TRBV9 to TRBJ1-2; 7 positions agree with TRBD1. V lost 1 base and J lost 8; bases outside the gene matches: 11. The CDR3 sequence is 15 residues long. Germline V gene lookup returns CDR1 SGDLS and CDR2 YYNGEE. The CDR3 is CASSVSSGGEGGYTF. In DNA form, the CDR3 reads TGTGCCAGCAGCGTATCGTCAGGGGGAGAGGGGGGCTACACCTTC.

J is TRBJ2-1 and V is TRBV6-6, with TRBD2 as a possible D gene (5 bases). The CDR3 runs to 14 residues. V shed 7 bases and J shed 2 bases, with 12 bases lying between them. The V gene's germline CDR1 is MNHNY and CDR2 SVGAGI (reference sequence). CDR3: CASTPYGTYNEQFF. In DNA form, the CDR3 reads TGTGCCAGCACCCCTTACGGGACCTACAATGAGCAGTTCTTC.

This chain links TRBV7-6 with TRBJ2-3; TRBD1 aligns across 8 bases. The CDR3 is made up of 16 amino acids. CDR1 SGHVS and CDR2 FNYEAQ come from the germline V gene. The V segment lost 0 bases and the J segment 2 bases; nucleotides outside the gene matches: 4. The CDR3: CASSLATGDSTDTQYF. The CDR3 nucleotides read TGTGCCAGCAGCTTAGCGACAGGGGATTCCACAGATACGCAGTATTTT.

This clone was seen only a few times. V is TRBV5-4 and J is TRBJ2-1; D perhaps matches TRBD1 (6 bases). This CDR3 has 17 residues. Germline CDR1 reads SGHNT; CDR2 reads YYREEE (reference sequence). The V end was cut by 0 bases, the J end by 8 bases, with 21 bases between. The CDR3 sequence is CASSLASVTGRADEQFF. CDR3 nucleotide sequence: TGTGCCAGCAGCTTGGCCTCTGTCACAGGGCGAGCGGATGAGCAGTTCTTC.

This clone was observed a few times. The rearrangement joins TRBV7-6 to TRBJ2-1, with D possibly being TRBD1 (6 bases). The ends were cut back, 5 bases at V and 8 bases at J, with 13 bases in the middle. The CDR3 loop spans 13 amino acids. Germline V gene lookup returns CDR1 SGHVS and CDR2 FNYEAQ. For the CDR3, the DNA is TGTGCCAGCAGCGGGGGCAACCGGGATGAGCAGTTCTTC. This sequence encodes CASSGGNRDEQFF.

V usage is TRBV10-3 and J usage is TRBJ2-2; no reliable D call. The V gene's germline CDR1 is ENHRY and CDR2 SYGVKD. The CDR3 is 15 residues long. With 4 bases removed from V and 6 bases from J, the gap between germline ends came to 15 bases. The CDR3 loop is CAISGSLGRPGELFF. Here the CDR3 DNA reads TGTGCCATCAGTGGGAGCCTCGGAAGACCCGGGGAGCTGTTTTTT.

The CDR3 sequence: CASGTEVRTDTQYF. The CDR3 nucleotides read TGTGCCAGCGGCACCGAGGTACGCACAGATACGCAGTATTTT. The chain couples TRBV7-2 to TRBJ2-3; D is unclear. Germline V gene lookup returns CDR1 SGHTA and CDR2 FQGNSA. With 8 bases removed from V and 1 base from J, the gap between germline ends came to 13 bases. The CDR3 spans 14 residues.

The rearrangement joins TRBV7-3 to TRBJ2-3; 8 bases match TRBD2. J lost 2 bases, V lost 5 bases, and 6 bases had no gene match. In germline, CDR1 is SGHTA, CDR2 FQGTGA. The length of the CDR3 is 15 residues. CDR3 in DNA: TGTGCCAGCAGCCCGGGACTAGGGATCACAGATACGCAGTATTTT. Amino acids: CASSPGLGITDTQYF.

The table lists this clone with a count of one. The CDR3 protein is CAISESSPRAGGSNTEAFF. DNA of the CDR3: TGTGCCATCAGTGAGTCGAGCCCGAGGGCAGGAGGATCGAACACTGAAGCTTTCTTT. V usage is TRBV10-3 and J usage is TRBJ1-1; D gene ambiguous. The CDR3 runs to 19 residues. Germline V gene sequence: CDR1 ENHRY, CDR2 SYGVKD. Trimming removed 0 bases from V and 1 base from J, with 21 bases in between.

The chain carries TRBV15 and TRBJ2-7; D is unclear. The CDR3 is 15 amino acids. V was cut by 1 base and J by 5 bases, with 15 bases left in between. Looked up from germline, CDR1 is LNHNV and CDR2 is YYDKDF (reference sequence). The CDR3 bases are TGTGCCACCAGCAGAGGGGCCATCAATTTAAACGAGCAGTACTTC. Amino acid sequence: CATSRGAINLNEQYF.

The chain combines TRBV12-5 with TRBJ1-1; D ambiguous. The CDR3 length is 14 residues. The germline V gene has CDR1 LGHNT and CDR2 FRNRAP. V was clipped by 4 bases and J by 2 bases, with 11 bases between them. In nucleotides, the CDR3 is TGTGCTAGTGGTTCTTATTGGCCCAACACTGAAGCTTTCTTT. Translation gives CASGSYWPNTEAFF.

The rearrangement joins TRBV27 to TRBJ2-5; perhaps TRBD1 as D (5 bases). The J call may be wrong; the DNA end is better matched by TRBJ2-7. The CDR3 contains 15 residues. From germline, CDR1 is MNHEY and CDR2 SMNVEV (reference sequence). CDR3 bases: TGTGCCAGCAGCCGACCCCGGCAGGGCGCCTACGAGCAGTACTTC. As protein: CASSRPRQGAYEQYF.

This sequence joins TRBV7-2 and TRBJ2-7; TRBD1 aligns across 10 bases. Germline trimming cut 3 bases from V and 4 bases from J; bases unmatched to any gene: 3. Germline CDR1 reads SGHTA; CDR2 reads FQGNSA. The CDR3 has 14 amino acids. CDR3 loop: CASSFGTGVYEQYF. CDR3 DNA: TGTGCCAGCAGCTTCGGGACAGGGGTATACGAGCAGTACTTC.

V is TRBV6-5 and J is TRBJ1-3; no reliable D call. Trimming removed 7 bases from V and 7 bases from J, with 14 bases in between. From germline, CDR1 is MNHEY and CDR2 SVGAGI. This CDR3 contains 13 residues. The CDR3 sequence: CASIAFGKNTIYF. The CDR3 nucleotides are TGTGCCAGCATAGCATTCGGGAAGAACACCATATATTTT.

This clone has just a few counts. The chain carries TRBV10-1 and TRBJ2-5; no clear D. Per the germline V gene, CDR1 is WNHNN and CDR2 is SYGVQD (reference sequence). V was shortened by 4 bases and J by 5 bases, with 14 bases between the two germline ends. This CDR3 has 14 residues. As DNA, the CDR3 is TGCGCCAGCAGTGTCCCGGAGTCTGTGGAGACCCAGTACTTC. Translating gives CASSVPESVETQYF.